What follows describes a single T cell receptor (beta chain). Its specific antigen is unknown. No qualities accompany the bases; no much larger clone lies one base away. This sample was taken from a study of T cell changes during pregnancy in multiple sclerosis (dated by TCRdb to about 2019). Looking at the study overall: Changes in the T cell repertoire over the course of pregnancy were examined in this study in women with multiple sclerosis.

Taken from the germline V gene, the CDR1 and CDR2 loops are SQVTM and ANQGSEA. The CDR3 contains 13 residues, cysteine and phenylalanine counted. Only the CDR3 DNA is retained, 39 bases long and in frame from the first base. V is pared back by 6 bases and J by 7 bases, with 15 bases lying between the germline termini. Library preparation was by the immunoSEQ multiplex PCR assay. TCRdb carries this immuneACCESS record with in-frame sequences only. Its versions omit some clonotypes, under half of them owing to an unresolved V gene in the studies checked, with the rest unexplained. The sample table records tens of thousands of clones; 94% of these occur just once. The biggest ten clones account for around 1.7% of the sample.

The chain uses TRBV29-1 and TRBJ1-4; a confident D gene designation cannot be given. The clonotype was recovered from a female donor in good health, enrolled as a control in a pregnancy study. This sample comprised peripheral blood, obtained after pregnancy. The CDR3 reads as follows: CSVRKGVSEKLFF. The DNA sequence follows: TGCAGCGTACGCAAGGGAGTTTCTGAAAAACTGTTTTTT.